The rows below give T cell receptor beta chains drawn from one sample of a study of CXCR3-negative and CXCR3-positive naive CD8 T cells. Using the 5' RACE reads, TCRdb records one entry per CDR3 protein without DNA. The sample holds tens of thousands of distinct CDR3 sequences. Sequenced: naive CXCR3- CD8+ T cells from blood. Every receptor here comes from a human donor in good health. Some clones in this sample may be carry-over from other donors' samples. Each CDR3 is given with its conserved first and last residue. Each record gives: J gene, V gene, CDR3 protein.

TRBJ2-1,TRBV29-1,CSVRTAMSSYNEQFF
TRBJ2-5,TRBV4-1,CASSLAGGQETQYF
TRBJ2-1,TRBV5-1,CASSLATVSNEQFF
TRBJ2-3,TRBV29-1,CSVEGGDGCTDTQYF
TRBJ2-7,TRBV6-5,CASSPLGFSYEQYF
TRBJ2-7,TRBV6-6,CASSPSHYEQYF
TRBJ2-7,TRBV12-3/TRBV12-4,CASSFARDEQYF
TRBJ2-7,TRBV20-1,CSARVRGPLSYEQYF
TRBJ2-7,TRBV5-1,CASSLATTSYEQYF
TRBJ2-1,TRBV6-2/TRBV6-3,CASSYPGPINEQFF
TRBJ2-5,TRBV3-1,CASSPLQGPETQYF
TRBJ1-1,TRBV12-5,CASGVWVDGDEAFF
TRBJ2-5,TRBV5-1,CASSSYQRGGETQYF
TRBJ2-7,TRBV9,CASSVGGTGGFEQYF
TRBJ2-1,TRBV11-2,CASSLSRGGPNNEQFF
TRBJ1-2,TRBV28,CASSFLVGALYYGYTF
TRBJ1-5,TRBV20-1,CSARSDLSNQPQHF
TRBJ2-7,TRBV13,CASSRTETSGEQYF
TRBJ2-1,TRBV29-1,CSVEWGDRGLYEQFF
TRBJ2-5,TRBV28,CASSSRRDGEETQYF
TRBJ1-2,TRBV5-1,CASSPSGESGYGYTF
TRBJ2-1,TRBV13,CASSPNRGAEQFF
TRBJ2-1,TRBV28,CASSLGSGEQFF
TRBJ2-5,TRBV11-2,CASSLAGLAGGPLQETQYF
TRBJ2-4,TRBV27,CASSTSSLAKNIQYF
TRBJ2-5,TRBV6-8,CASSYSSYISDGTETQYF
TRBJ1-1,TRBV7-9,CASSLGVFELMNTEAFF
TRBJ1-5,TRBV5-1,CASRPDSPSNQPQHF